One and the same sample provided the 30 T cell receptor beta chains below, sequenced in a study of beta chain features in type 1 diabetes. General study findings and limits: Researchers report that Type 1 diabetes patients had moderately but significantly shorter TCRB CDR3s across all four CD4+ subsets.

Expressed TCRB transcripts were sequenced after all isolated RNA was converted to cDNA. The assay was immunoSEQ multiplex PCR, and TCRdb's table has in-frame clones only and misses some. Of about 160,000 clones in the sample, 6.5% to 8.5% were seen once. Their antigen targets remain unknown. Sequenced: central memory CD4+ T cells from blood. All receptors derive from a man aged 18 to 30 with type 1 diabetes.

This clone was seen a handful of times. The chain couples TRBV7-2 to TRBJ2-7; D is ambiguous. V lost 5 bases and J 2 bases, leaving 16 bases between the germline ends. Germline-derived CDR1 and CDR2 are SGHTA and FQGNSA. The CDR3 is made up of 15 amino acids. The CDR3 DNA reads TGTGCCAGCAGCCACGGGTCCTACCAAACCTACGAGCAGTACTTC. It yields the protein CASSHGSYQTYEQYF.

The CDR3 reads CASSYAGADNQPQHF. The CDR3 DNA reads as TGTGCCAGCAGTTACGCTGGGGCAGACAATCAGCCCCAGCATTTT. The rearrangement links TRBV6-5 to TRBJ1-5; D may be TRBD1 (5 bases). Germline lookup yields CDR1 MNHEY and CDR2 SVGAGI. The CDR3 totals 15 residues. Trimming removed 2 bases at V and 3 bases at J, with 11 bases between.

The chain links TRBV2 to TRBJ2-5, with a weak D call TRBD2 (6 bases). This CDR3 has 15 residues. The germline V gene encodes CDR1 SNHLY and CDR2 FYNNEI. Trimming removed 9 bases from V and 2 bases from J, with 19 bases in between. CDR3 region: CASNFPLSGQETQYF. For the CDR3, the DNA is TGTGCCAGTAACTTCCCCTTGAGCGGGCAAGAGACCCAGTACTTC.

This clone turned up a few times. The CDR3 DNA reads as TGTGCCAGCAGCTGGCCCCCAGCGGGGGAGACCCAGTACTTC. Protein sequence: CASSWPPAGETQYF. This chain connects TRBV7-2 to TRBJ2-5, with TRBD2 matching 7 bases. The CDR3 has 14 amino acids. The V gene's germline CDR1 is SGHTA and CDR2 FQGNSA. The V segment lost 4 bases and the J segment 5 bases; nucleotides outside the gene matches: 7.

This clone occurred many times. The chain combines TRBV2 with TRBJ2-7; a possible D gene is TRBD1 (5 bases). V lost 1 base and J lost 5, with 9 bases in between. The CDR3 length is 13 residues. The germline V gene has CDR1 SNHLY and CDR2 FYNNEI. CDR3: CASSEGRANEQYF. CDR3 coding DNA: TGTGCCAGCAGTGAAGGCAGGGCCAACGAGCAGTACTTC.

CDR3 loop: CASSGTIGGAGGEQFF. DNA for the CDR3: TGTGCCAGCAGCGGGACGATCGGGGGGGCCGGTGGTGAGCAGTTCTTC. The rearrangement joins TRBV9 to TRBJ2-1; 8 positions match TRBD2. The length of the CDR3 is 16 residues. Germline CDR1 is SGDLS and CDR2 is YYNGEE. V shed 3 bases, J shed 9 bases, and the junction held 14 bases outside the gene matches.

In this sample, this clone turned up a few times. The chain couples TRBV29-1 to TRBJ2-2; 7 bases line up with TRBD1. This CDR3 spans 16 amino acids. The V segment lost 6 bases and the J segment 2 bases; nucleotides outside the gene matches: 12. CDR1 and CDR2 from the germline V gene are SQVTM and ANQGSEA. The CDR3 sequence is CSVPAGRGSNTGELFF. Written as DNA, the CDR3 is TGCAGCGTCCCCGCAGGCAGGGGGTCTAACACCGGGGAGCTGTTTTTT.

The V and J genes are TRBV5-8 and TRBJ2-3; 8 bases are shared with TRBD2. V shed 3 bases, J shed 1 base, and the junction held 1 base outside the gene matches. Germline-derived CDR1 and CDR2 are SGHTS and YDEGEE. The CDR3 is 14 amino acids. CDR3 residues: CASSSTSGTDTQYF. For the CDR3, the DNA is TGTGCCAGCAGCTCGACTAGCGGCACAGATACGCAGTATTTT.

This clone was observed a handful of times. The gene calls are TRBV18 and TRBJ2-1; TRBD2 matches at 7 bases. Germline V gene sequence: CDR1 KGHSH, CDR2 LQKENI. The J segment lost 5 bases and the V segment lost 4 bases, leaving 8 bases of the junction unmatched. This CDR3 contains 15 residues. The CDR3 bases are TGTGCCAGCTCACGTGTCGCTAGCGGCAACAATGAGCAGTTCTTC. Protein product: CASSRVASGNNEQFF.

This clone was seen a few times. The V and J genes are TRBV5-6 and TRBJ2-5; 9 bases map to TRBD2. Germline V gene sequence: CDR1 SGHDT, CDR2 YYEEEE. The CDR3 runs to 16 residues. Trimming at V came to 0 bases and at J to 5 bases, leaving 8 bases not matched to a gene. The CDR3 DNA reads as TGTGCCAGCAGCTTGGGGTTGCGGGGGGGATCGGAGACCCAGTACTTC. Its protein is CASSLGLRGGSETQYF.

There are a few counts of this clone. This chain uses TRBV28 with TRBJ2-5; tentative D call: TRBD1 (6 bases). Germline CDR1 reads MDHEN; CDR2 reads SYDVKM. The CDR3 contains 14 residues. V gave up 11 bases and J gave up 5 bases, with 21 bases separating them. The CDR3 loop is CAAGALGGGETQYF. The CDR3 region has the DNA TGTGCCGCCGGCGCGTTAGGGGGTGGGGAGACCCAGTACTTC. The entire variable domain, with the rest obtained from reference TRBV28 and TRBJ2-5, is as follows: DVKVTQSSRYLVKRTGEKVFLECVQDMDHENMFWYRQDPGLGLRLIYFSYDVKMKEKGDIPEGYSVSREKKERFSLILESASTNQTSMYLCAAGALGGGETQYFGPGTRLLVL.

A few counts support this clone. J is TRBJ2-2 and V is TRBV5-1, with 11 bases matching TRBD1. This CDR3 comprises 16 residues. The V gene end was trimmed by 1 base and the J gene end by 6 bases; junction bases not matched to a gene: 5. The V gene's germline CDR1 is SGHRS and CDR2 YFSETQ. CDR3 sequence: CASSLSGQGASGELFF. CDR3 DNA: TGCGCCAGCAGCTTGTCTGGACAGGGGGCGTCCGGGGAGCTGTTTTTT.

The chain employs TRBV21-1 and TRBJ1-1; the DNA was not compared with TRBD1, the D call given in the table. TRBV21-1 is a pseudogene. The CDR3 totals 16 residues. CDR3: CASSIHRTVLNTEAFF. The CDR3, as DNA: TGTGCCAGCAGCATCCATAGGACAGTTCTGAACACTGAAGCTTTCTTT.

This clone was picked up many times. The chain couples TRBV15 to TRBJ2-5, with a weak D call TRBD1 (5 bases). Trimming removed 3 bases from V and 5 bases from J, with 7 bases in between. Germline lookup yields CDR1 LNHNV and CDR2 YYDKDF (reference sequence). The length of the CDR3 is 12 residues. CDR3 DNA sequence: TGTGCCACCAGCAGTGGGGCTGAGACCCAGTACTTC. Protein sequence: CATSSGAETQYF.

This chain uses TRBV29-1 with TRBJ2-1, with D possibly being TRBD1 (5 bases). Per the germline V gene, CDR1 is SQVTM and CDR2 is ANQGSEA. This CDR3 contains 12 residues. V lost 3 bases and J 6 bases, leaving 9 bases between the germline ends. CDR3 bases: TGCAGCGTTGAGGGGCAGGGCAATGAGCAGTTCTTC. Protein sequence: CSVEGQGNEQFF.

This clone was recorded at least ten times. This chain joins TRBV29-1 and TRBJ2-1; 8 bases line up with TRBD1. Trimming at V came to 4 bases and at J to 6 bases, leaving 5 bases not matched to a gene. Germline CDR1 is SQVTM and CDR2 is ANQGSEA. The CDR3 loop spans 13 amino acids. The CDR3 DNA is TGCAGCGTTGGAACAGGGGGATTCAATGAGCAGTTCTTC. This encodes CSVGTGGFNEQFF.

This clone came up a few times. CDR3 region: CASRSQPTSGTGETQYF. The CDR3 DNA reads TGTGCCAGCAGATCTCAGCCGACTAGCGGGACAGGGGAGACCCAGTACTTC. This chain joins TRBV5-6 and TRBJ2-5; the match to TRBD2 covers 11 bases. With V trimmed by 5 bases and J by 5 bases, 14 bases remained unmatched. CDR3 length equals 17 residues. Germline V gene data show CDR1 as SGHDT and CDR2 as YYEEEE.

V is TRBV2 and J is TRBJ2-7; 9 bases map to TRBD2. The CDR3 has 14 amino acids. The germline gives CDR1 SNHLY, CDR2 FYNNEI. V shed 4 bases and J 7 bases; nucleotides not matched to a gene: 8. CDR3: CASSGNSGRSEQYF. For the CDR3, the DNA is TGTGCCAGCAGTGGTAATAGCGGGAGATCTGAGCAGTACTTC.

This clone has just a few counts. The rearrangement uses TRBV6-1 and TRBJ2-7, with TRBD1 matching over 7 bases. J was trimmed by 5 bases and V by 7 bases; bases with no gene match: 8. CDR1 and CDR2 (germline): MNHNS, SASEGT. The CDR3 contains 13 residues. This CDR3 reads CASNRGQVHEQYF. The CDR3 nucleotides are TGTGCCAGCAATCGAGGACAGGTCCACGAGCAGTACTTC.

The chain links TRBV11-2 to TRBJ1-2, with D possibly TRBD1 on 5 matching bases. Germline V CDR1 and CDR2: SGHAT, FQNNGV. The CDR3 sequence is 16 residues long. The germline V and J ends were trimmed by 0 bases and 5 bases, with 16 bases remaining between them. The CDR3 reads CASSLEDNRPAYGYTF. The CDR3 DNA reads as TGTGCCAGCAGCTTAGAGGATAACAGGCCTGCGTATGGCTACACCTTC.

This clone was counted at least ten times. The chain employs TRBV9 and TRBJ2-1; D call uncertain. Per germline, CDR1 SGDLS and CDR2 YYNGEE. This CDR3 is 14 amino acids long. V was clipped by 0 bases and J by 2 bases, with 6 bases between them. The CDR3 spells CASSVGGPYNEQFF. DNA of the CDR3: TGTGCCAGCAGCGTAGGCGGCCCCTACAATGAGCAGTTCTTC. Full variable domain (remainder filled in from reference TRBV9 and TRBJ2-1): DSGVTQTPKHLITATGQRVTLRCSPRSGDLSVYWYQQSLDQGLQFLIQYYNGEERAKGNILERFSAQQFPDLHSELNLSSLELGDSALYFCASSVGGPYNEQFFGPGTRLTVL.

This clone was observed a few times. This specimen includes other DNA sequences encoding the same CDR3. This rearrangement joins TRBV7-2 to TRBJ2-7; TRBD1 matches 8 bases. The V gene's germline CDR1 is SGHTA and CDR2 FQGNSA. The CDR3 sequence is 14 residues long. Unmatched junction bases numbered 4, after V lost 2 bases and J lost 4 bases. The CDR3 reads CASSLRQGWYEQYF. The CDR3 DNA follows: TGTGCCAGCAGCTTAAGACAGGGGTGGTACGAGCAGTACTTC.

V gene TRBV9 combines with J gene TRBJ1-1; D gene unclear. This CDR3 spans 13 amino acids. V was clipped by 2 bases and J by 3 bases, with 8 bases between them. CDR1 and CDR2 from the germline V gene are SGDLS and YYNGEE. For the CDR3, the DNA is TGTGCCAGCAGCGTCCGGGAGGACACTGAAGCTTTCTTT. As protein: CASSVREDTEAFF.

This clone was seen a handful of times. The chain recombines TRBV5-5 with TRBJ2-7, with 7 bases matching TRBD1. The CDR3 totals 17 residues. V gave up 0 bases and J gave up 0 bases; unmatched junction bases: 9. The germline gives CDR1 SGHKS, CDR2 YYEKEE (reference sequence). DNA for the CDR3: TGTGCCAGCAGCTTGGGACAGGGCGCCTACAGCTCCTACGAGCAGTACTTC. Protein: CASSLGQGAYSSYEQYF.

This clone showed up just a few times. This sequence joins TRBV20-1 and TRBJ1-1; D is ambiguous. Germline V CDR1 and CDR2: DFQATT, SNEGSKA (reference sequence). The CDR3 totals 11 residues. V was pared by 1 base and J by 5 bases, with 5 bases between. The CDR3 loop is CSARGRTEAFF. The DNA for the CDR3 is TGCAGTGCTAGAGGGAGGACTGAAGCTTTCTTT.

This clone came up a few times. Other DNA sequences in the same sample also yield this CDR3. V usage is TRBV29-1 and J usage is TRBJ1-2, with D possibly TRBD1 on 5 matching bases. This CDR3 is 14 amino acids long. CDR1 and CDR2 (germline): SQVTM, ANQGSEA. The V gene lost 1 base and the J gene lost 0 bases, with 9 bases spanning the gap. The CDR3 sequence: CSVEGRGANYGYTF. CDR3 in DNA: TGCAGCGTTGAAGGACGGGGGGCTAACTATGGCTACACCTTC.

The rearrangement joins TRBV11-2 to TRBJ1-1; TRBD1 matches 7 bases. CDR3 length equals 18 residues. V shed 2 bases, J shed 8 bases, and the junction held 20 bases outside the gene matches. CDR1 SGHAT and CDR2 FQNNGV come from the germline V gene. This chain's CDR3 is CASSLSQGGSNTGTEAFF. The CDR3 DNA sequence: TGTGCCAGCAGCTTATCGCAGGGGGGATCGAACACCGGGACGGAAGCTTTCTTT.

The chain joins TRBV9 to TRBJ2-7; 8 bases map to TRBD2. The CDR3 is 13 amino acids. Germline values: CDR1 SGDLS, CDR2 YYNGEE. J lost 10 bases, V lost 3 bases, and 9 bases had no gene match. CDR3 DNA sequence: TGTGCCAGCAGCGCGAATAGGGGACTAGTCCAGTACTTC. Translating gives CASSANRGLVQYF.

A few counts support this clone. J is TRBJ2-1 and V is TRBV5-4; 8 nucleotides align to TRBD2. The CDR3 runs to 15 residues. V was pared by 4 bases and J by 5 bases, with 8 bases of the junction left unmatched. Per germline, CDR1 SGHNT and CDR2 YYREEE (reference sequence). CDR3 region: CASSPPRRGDNEQFF. DNA for the CDR3: TGTGCCAGCAGCCCACCCCGGCGGGGGGACAATGAGCAGTTCTTC. The complete variable domain, with remaining parts taken from reference TRBV5-4 and TRBJ2-1, reads ETGVTQSPTHLIKTRGQQVTLRCSSQSGHNTVSWYQQALGQGPQFIFQYYREEENGRGNFPPRFSGLQFPNYSSELNVNALELDDSALYLCASSPPRRGDNEQFFGPGTRLTVL.

This clone was observed a single time. The V gene is TRBV18, the J gene TRBJ2-7; possible D gene TRBD1, 6 bases. CDR1 KGHSH and CDR2 LQKENI come from the germline V gene. The CDR3 length is 14 residues. V was clipped by 5 bases and J by 3 bases, with 14 bases between them. The CDR3 reads CASSTGTLHYEQYF. The CDR3 coding sequence is TGTGCCAGCTCAACCGGGACACTTCACTACGAGCAGTACTTC.